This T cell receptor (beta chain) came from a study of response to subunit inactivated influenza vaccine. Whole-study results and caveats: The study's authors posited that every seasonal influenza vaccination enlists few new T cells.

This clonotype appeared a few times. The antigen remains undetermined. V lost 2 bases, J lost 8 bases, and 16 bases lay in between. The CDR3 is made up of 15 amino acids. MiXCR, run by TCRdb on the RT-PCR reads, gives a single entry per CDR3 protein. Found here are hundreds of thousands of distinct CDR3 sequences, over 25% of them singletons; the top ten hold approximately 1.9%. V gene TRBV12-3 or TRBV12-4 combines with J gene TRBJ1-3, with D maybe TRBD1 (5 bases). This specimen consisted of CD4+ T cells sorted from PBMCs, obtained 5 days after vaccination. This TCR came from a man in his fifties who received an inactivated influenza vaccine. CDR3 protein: CASSLSGAAGDTIYF. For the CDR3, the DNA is TGTGCCAGCAGTTTAAGTGGGGCAGCGGGAGACACCATATATTTT.